This TCR beta chain was recovered during a study of blood T cell repertoires in COVID-19. Overall study: In each case, the material was cDNA or gDNA derived from T cells, B-cell-depleted T cells, or PBMCs.

Method: immunoSEQ multiplex PCR; TCRdb's copy keeps in-frame clones and lacks some. The sample lists tens of thousands of clones, 70% to 85% occurring once. The CDR3 covers 15 residues. V was trimmed by 8 bases and J by 4 bases, leaving 18 bases between them. Germline CDR1 and CDR2: MGHRA and YSYEKL. V and J are TRBV4-1 and TRBJ2-1; D is ambiguous. The sample comprised peripheral blood. This sequence was found in a woman aged 45 to 65 with acute or convalescent COVID-19. CDR3 protein: CASGLTTFAYNEQFF. In nucleotides, the CDR3 is TGCGCCAGCGGATTAACTACATTCGCGTACAATGAGCAGTTCTTC.